A selection of T cell receptor beta chains follows, all from one sample in a study of CD8 T cells in Susac syndrome. TCRdb passed the immunoSEQ multiplex PCR reads through MiXCR, listing each CDR3 protein once. The repertoire includes approximately 57,000 distinct CDR3 sequences, just under 95% of them detected once, and roughly 0.8% sits in the top ten. Sequencing used CD8+ T cells from PBMCs. These receptors originate from a human donor with Susac syndrome. Each CDR3 is given with its conserved first and last residue. Fields, in order: clone size, J gene, V gene, D gene, CDR3 protein, CDR3 DNA. D genes are given only for firm matches. Expanded clones are given a class, and other clones once, few, many or no size at all.

size: NA
J: TRBJ2-3
V: TRBV12-3/TRBV12-4
D: NA
CDR3: CASSLGLDTQYF
DNA: TGTGCCAGCAGTTTGGGCCTAGACACGCAGTATTTT

size: NA
J: TRBJ2-6
V: TRBV5-4
D: NA
CDR3: CASSRRGANVLTF
DNA: TGTGCCAGCAGCCGACGTGGGGCCAACGTCCTGACTTTC

size: NA
J: TRBJ2-3
V: TRBV6-1
D: NA
CDR3: CASSVKVLDTQYF
DNA: TGTGCCAGCAGTGTTAAGGTTCTGGATACGCAGTATTTT

size: NA
J: TRBJ2-5
V: TRBV28
D: NA
CDR3: CASSSNPYRAAQETQYF
DNA: TGTGCCAGCAGTTCGAACCCCTACCGGGCGGCGCAAGAGACCCAGTACTTC

size: NA
J: TRBJ2-7
V: TRBV27
D: TRBD1
CDR3: CASGGTGGDYEQYF
DNA: TGTGCCAGCGGCGGGACAGGGGGCGACTACGAGCAGTACTTC

size: once
J: TRBJ2-5
V: TRBV2
D: NA
CDR3: CASSDFTVEETQYF
DNA: TGTGCCAGCAGTGACTTCACAGTAGAAGAGACCCAGTACTTC

size: NA
J: TRBJ2-7
V: TRBV6-6
D: NA
CDR3: CASSGAYEQYF
DNA: TGTGCCAGCAGTGGCGCCTACGAGCAGTACTTC

size: NA
J: TRBJ1-1
V: TRBV30
D: TRBD1
CDR3: CAWRQGALPNTEAFF
DNA: TGTGCCTGGAGGCAGGGGGCGCTTCCAAACACTGAAGCTTTCTTT

size: NA
J: TRBJ2-3
V: TRBV3-1
D: NA
CDR3: CASSQEGTLLDTQYF
DNA: TGTGCCAGCAGCCAAGAGGGGACCCTGCTTGATACGCAGTATTTT

size: NA
J: TRBJ2-1
V: TRBV7-3
D: NA
CDR3: CASSSTGSKVF
DNA: TGTGCCAGCAGCTCCACAGGGTCAAAGGTCTTC

size: NA
J: TRBJ2-2
V: TRBV9
D: TRBD1
CDR3: CASSVDPAQGAFTGELFF
DNA: TGTGCCAGCAGCGTAGATCCCGCACAGGGGGCGTTTACCGGGGAGCTGTTTTTT

size: NA
J: TRBJ2-1
V: TRBV12-3/TRBV12-4
D: TRBD2
CDR3: CASSPTSGGADEQFF
DNA: TGTGCCAGCAGTCCGACTAGCGGGGGGGCAGATGAGCAGTTCTTC

size: NA
J: TRBJ1-1
V: TRBV4-2
D: NA
CDR3: CASTSAAQGWGTEAFF
DNA: TGTGCCAGCACCTCAGCCGCTCAGGGATGGGGCACTGAAGCTTTCTTT

size: NA
J: TRBJ2-1
V: TRBV5-6
D: TRBD2
CDR3: CASSRGGPNNEQFF
DNA: TGTGCCAGCAGCCGCGGGGGGCCGAACAATGAGCAGTTCTTC

size: NA
J: TRBJ2-4
V: TRBV5-5
D: NA
CDR3: CASSLHENLGNIQYF
DNA: TGTGCCAGCAGCTTACACGAGAATTTGGGAAACATTCAGTACTTC

size: NA
J: TRBJ2-3
V: TRBV7-9
D: TRBD1
CDR3: CASSPGTGSTAAQYF
DNA: TGTGCCAGCAGCCCCGGGACAGGGTCCACAGCAGCGCAGTATTTT

size: NA
J: TRBJ2-7
V: TRBV4-1
D: TRBD1
CDR3: CASSPRDRGFYEQYF
DNA: TGCGCCAGCAGCCCCCGGGACAGGGGTTTTTACGAGCAGTACTTC

size: NA
J: TRBJ2-6
V: TRBV29-1
D: NA
CDR3: CSVKSRSGANVLTF
DNA: TGCAGCGTTAAGAGCCGATCCGGGGCCAACGTCCTGACTTTC

size: NA
J: TRBJ2-5
V: TRBV12-3/TRBV12-4
D: NA
CDR3: CASSPPRPGETQYF
DNA: TGTGCCAGCAGTCCACCTAGGCCAGGGGAGACCCAGTACTTC

size: NA
J: TRBJ1-5
V: TRBV15
D: NA
CDR3: CATSKQAHHSNQPQHF
DNA: TGTGCCACCAGCAAGCAAGCACATCATAGCAATCAGCCCCAGCATTTT

size: NA
J: TRBJ1-1
V: TRBV27
D: NA
CDR3: CASSIGEEAFF
DNA: TGTGCCAGCAGCATTGGGGAGGAAGCTTTCTTT

size: NA
J: TRBJ2-2
V: TRBV24-1
D: NA
CDR3: CATSDPLEGPGELFF
DNA: TGTGCCACCAGTGATCCCTTGGAGGGTCCCGGGGAGCTGTTTTTT

size: NA
J: TRBJ2-3
V: TRBV4-3
D: TRBD2
CDR3: CASSQDPGLAPSTDTQYF
DNA: TGCGCCAGCAGCCAAGATCCGGGACTAGCGCCCAGCACAGATACGCAGTATTTT

size: NA
J: TRBJ2-1
V: TRBV11-2
D: TRBD1
CDR3: CASSPGQGYNEQFF
DNA: TGTGCCAGCAGCCCAGGACAGGGGTACAATGAGCAGTTCTTC

size: NA
J: TRBJ2-2
V: TRBV12-3/TRBV12-4
D: TRBD2
CDR3: CASSLSLAGGPPNTGELFF
DNA: TGTGCCAGCAGTTTAAGCCTAGCGGGGGGGCCACCGAACACCGGGGAGCTGTTTTTT

size: NA
J: TRBJ1-2
V: TRBV7-2
D: TRBD1
CDR3: CASSLGAPGQGNYGYTF
DNA: TGTGCCAGCAGCTTAGGGGCACCGGGACAGGGCAACTATGGCTACACCTTC

size: once
J: TRBJ2-7
V: TRBV20-1
D: TRBD2
CDR3: CSARGGAHEQYF
DNA: TGCAGTGCTCGGGGGGGGGCACACGAGCAGTACTTC